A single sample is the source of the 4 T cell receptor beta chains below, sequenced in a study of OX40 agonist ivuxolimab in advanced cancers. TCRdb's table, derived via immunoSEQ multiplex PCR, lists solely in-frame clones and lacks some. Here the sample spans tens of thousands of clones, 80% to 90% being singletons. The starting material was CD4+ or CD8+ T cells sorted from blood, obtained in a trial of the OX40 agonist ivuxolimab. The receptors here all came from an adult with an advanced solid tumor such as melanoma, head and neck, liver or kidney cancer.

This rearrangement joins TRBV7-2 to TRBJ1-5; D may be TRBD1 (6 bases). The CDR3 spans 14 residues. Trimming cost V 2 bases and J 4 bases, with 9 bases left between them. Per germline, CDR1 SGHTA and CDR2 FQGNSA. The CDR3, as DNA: TGTGCCAGCAGCTTAAACCAGGGGAATCAGCCCCAGCATTTT. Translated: CASSLNQGNQPQHF.

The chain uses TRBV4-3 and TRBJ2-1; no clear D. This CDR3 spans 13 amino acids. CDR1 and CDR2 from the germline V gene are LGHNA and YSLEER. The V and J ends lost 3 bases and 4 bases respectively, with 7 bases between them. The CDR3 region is CASSQNRYNEQFF. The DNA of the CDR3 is TGCGCCAGCAGCCAGAACCGGTACAATGAGCAGTTCTTC.

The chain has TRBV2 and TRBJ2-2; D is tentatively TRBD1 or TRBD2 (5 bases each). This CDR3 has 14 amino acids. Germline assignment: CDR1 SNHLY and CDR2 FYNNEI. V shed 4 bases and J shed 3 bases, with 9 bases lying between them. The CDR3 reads CASSGDRYTGELFF. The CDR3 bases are TGTGCCAGCAGTGGGGACCGATACACCGGGGAGCTGTTTTTT.

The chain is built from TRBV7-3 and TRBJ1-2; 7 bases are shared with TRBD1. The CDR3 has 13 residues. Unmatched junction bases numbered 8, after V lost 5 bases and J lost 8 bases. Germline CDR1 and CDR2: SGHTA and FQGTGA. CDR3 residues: CASSPPTGTGYTF. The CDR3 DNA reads TGTGCCAGCAGCCCACCGACAGGGACCGGCTACACCTTC.